This T cell receptor beta chain was identified during a study of graft-versus-host responses after intestinal transplantation. Study-level information: After anti-thymocyte globulin induction, recipients took tacrolimus and steroids for 3 to 4 years.

Germline V gene lookup returns CDR1 MNHNS and CDR2 SASEGT. CDR3 length: 16 amino acids. J lost 4 bases, V lost 4 bases, and 8 bases had no gene match. As concerns this clone: What it binds is unknown.

Sequencing used immunoSEQ multiplex PCR; TCRdb keeps in-frame clones, though not all of them. The sample carries 150,000 or so clones, over 90% recorded once. This specimen consisted of unstimulated CD4+ T cells sorted from spleen or lymph node cells, obtained before intestinal transplant. This chain links TRBV6-1 with TRBJ2-3; 10 nucleotides align to TRBD1. The source is a human donor who received an intestinal transplant. CDR3 in DNA: TGTGCCAGCAGTGCCGCGACAGGGGGCGGGTCAGATACGCAGTATTTT. Protein product: CASSAATGGGSDTQYF.